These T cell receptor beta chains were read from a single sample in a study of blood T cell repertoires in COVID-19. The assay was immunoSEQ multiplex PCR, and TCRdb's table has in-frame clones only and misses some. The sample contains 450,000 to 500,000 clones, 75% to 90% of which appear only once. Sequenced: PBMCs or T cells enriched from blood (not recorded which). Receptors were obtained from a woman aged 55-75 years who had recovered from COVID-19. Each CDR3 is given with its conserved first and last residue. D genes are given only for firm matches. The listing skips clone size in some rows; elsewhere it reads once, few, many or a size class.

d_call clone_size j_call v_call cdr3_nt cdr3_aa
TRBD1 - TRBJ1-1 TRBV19 TGTGCCAGTAGTCCGACGACAGGGCTTCCTGAAGCTTTCTTT CASSPTTGLPEAFF
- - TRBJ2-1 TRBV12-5 TGTGCTAGTGGCCCAGGGTACAATGAGCAGTTCTTC CASGPGYNEQFF
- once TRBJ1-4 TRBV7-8 TGTGCCAGCAGCTTAGACCTACTGGACAGTAGACTGTTTTTT CASSLDLLDSRLFF
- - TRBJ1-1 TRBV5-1 TGCGCCAGCAGCTGGAGGGGTGGCACTGAAGCTTTCTTT CASSWRGGTEAFF
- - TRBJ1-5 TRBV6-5 TGTGCCAGCAGTTACTCTGGCAGGGGAAATCAGCCCCAGCATTTT CASSYSGRGNQPQHF
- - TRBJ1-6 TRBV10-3 TGTGCCATCAGGGCAGGTCAGCTCAATAATTCACCCCTCCACTTT CAIRAGQLNNSPLHF
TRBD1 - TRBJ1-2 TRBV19 TGTGCCAGTAGTATGATGGGACAGGGGTTTTTTGGCTACACCTTC CASSMMGQGFFGYTF
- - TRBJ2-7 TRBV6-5 TGTGCCAGCCCCCAAGGGGGTGCGCAGTACTTC CASPQGGAQYF
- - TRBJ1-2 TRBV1 TGCACCAGCAGCCTGACAGGGGTGGACTATGGCTACACCTTC CTSSLTGVDYGYTF
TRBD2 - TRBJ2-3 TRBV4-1 TGCGCCAGCAGCCGCCTAGGGGAAGCGGGGGGCACAGATACGCAGTATTTT CASSRLGEAGGTDTQYF
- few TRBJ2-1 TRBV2 TGTGCCAGCAGTGAAGAACAACCGTACAATGAGCAGTTCTTC CASSEEQPYNEQFF
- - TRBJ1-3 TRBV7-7 TGTGCCAGCAGCTTAGACGGGACATCAGGAAACACCATATATTTT CASSLDGTSGNTIYF
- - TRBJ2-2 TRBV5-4 TGTGCCAGCACCTCTGCGGGGACCGGGGAGCTGTTTTTT CASTSAGTGELFF
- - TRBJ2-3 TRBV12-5 TGTGCTAGTGACGCTGGTGGCCAGGGGCGCACAGATACGCAGTATTTT CASDAGGQGRTDTQYF
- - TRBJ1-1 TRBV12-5 TGTGCTAGTGGTTTGACATTAAGCACTGAAGCTTTCTTT CASGLTLSTEAFF
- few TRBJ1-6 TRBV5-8 TGTGCCAGCAGCCGGACAGTCAATTCACCCCTCCACTTT CASSRTVNSPLHF
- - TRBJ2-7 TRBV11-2 TGTGCCAGCAGTCCCTTCAGGCACAGCTCCTACGAGCAGTACTTC CASSPFRHSSYEQYF
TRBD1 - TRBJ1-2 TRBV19 TGTGCCAGTACCCCGAGGACAGGAGCCTATGGCTACACCTTC CASTPRTGAYGYTF
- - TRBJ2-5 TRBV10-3 TGTGCCATCAGTACAGCCGGCCAAGAGACCCAGTACTTC CAISTAGQETQYF
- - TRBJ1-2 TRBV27 TGTGCCAGCCTGGGCGGGGCCGAAGGCTACACCTTC CASLGGAEGYTF
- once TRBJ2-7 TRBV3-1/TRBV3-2 TGTGCCAGCAGTCCGGCCAGGGTCGACGAGCAGTACTTC CASSPARVDEQYF
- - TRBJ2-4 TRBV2 TGTGCCAGCAGTGATTGGACAGAAAACATTCAGTACTTC CASSDWTENIQYF
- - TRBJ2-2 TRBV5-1 TGCGCCAGCAGCTTGGCGGACACTAACACCGGGGAGCTGTTTTTT CASSLADTNTGELFF
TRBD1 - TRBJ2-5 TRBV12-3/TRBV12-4 TGTGCCAGCAGTATTGGGACAGAAGAGACCCAGTACTTC CASSIGTEETQYF
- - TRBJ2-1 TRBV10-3 TGTGCCATCAGTGATAGCAATGAGCAGTTCTTC CAISDSNEQFF